This T cell receptor (beta chain) was captured in a study of T cells in Graves' hyperthyroidism and ophthalmopathy. Researchers amplified the TCR beta CDR3 regions from RNA transcripts. RT-PCR in the first round (using the HTBI primer set) targeted the TCR CDR3. MiXCR was run by TCRdb on the multiplex PCR reads, yielding one entry per CDR3 protein. The table lists about 260,000 distinct CDR3 sequences, 15% to 20% of them singletons, with about 30% in the top ten. The length of the CDR3 is 13 residues. V was trimmed by 2 bases and J by 8 bases, leaving 12 bases between them. The germline V gene encodes CDR1 MDHEN and CDR2 SYDVKM. This clonotype was counted ten times or more. What it binds is unknown. At least 3 on the Clinical Activity Score was recorded for ophthalmopathy patients, who also had NOSPECS grade at least 4 and duration under 3 months. Patients having uncontrolled infection, another autoimmune disease, pregnancy or lactation were not included.

Whole-study findings and limits: Before onset, by a median of approximately 5.9 months, the model predicted ophthalmopathy.

The material sequenced was blood. The chain employs TRBV28 and TRBJ1-2; a possible D gene is TRBD1 (6 bases). The clonotype comes from a woman aged 18-35 years with Graves' ophthalmopathy. This CDR3 reads CASSLRPGEGYTF. The DNA for the CDR3 is TGTGCCAGCAGTTTACGCCCAGGGGAAGGCTACACCTTC.